The next 28 T cell receptor beta chains were all read from a single sample in a study of technical replicates of blood from a handful of donors. This table comes from immunoSEQ multiplex PCR, and its TCRdb copy is limited to in-frame clones, with some not included. Here the sample spans around 70,000 clones, approximately 96% being singletons. Sequencing input: T cells isolated from PBMCs. These receptors were taken from a human donor in good health.

This sequence joins TRBV16 and TRBJ1-4; D is uncertain. Germline CDR1 is KGHSY and CDR2 is FQNENV. This CDR3 has 13 residues. The germline V and J ends were trimmed by 0 bases and 8 bases, with 7 bases remaining between them. The chain's CDR3 is CASSQSGVEKLFF. The CDR3 coding sequence is TGTGCCAGCAGCCAATCCGGGGTGGAAAAACTGTTTTTT.

The genes are TRBV7-8 and TRBJ2-5; 12 nucleotides line up with TRBD2. V dropped 3 bases and J dropped 7; count of bases not matched to a gene: 15. Germline V gives CDR1 SGHVS, CDR2 FQNEAQ. CDR3 length equals 18 residues. The CDR3 here is CASSFRRTSGNLAGTQYF. The CDR3 DNA sequence: TGTGCCAGCAGCTTCCGCCGGACTAGCGGGAATCTCGCAGGGACCCAGTACTTC.

The chain joins TRBV15 to TRBJ2-5; TRBD2 matches at 7 bases. CDR1 is LNHNV and CDR2 is YYDKDF in the germline V gene (reference sequence). The CDR3 has 14 amino acids. The V gene end was trimmed by 7 bases and the J gene end by 4 bases; junction bases not matched to a gene: 9. The CDR3 DNA reads as TGTGCCACCAAGACGGGAGGTCCGGGAGAGACCCAGTACTTC. This translates into CATKTGGPGETQYF.

V gene TRBV4-2 combines with J gene TRBJ2-1; 8 bases are shared with TRBD2. The V and J ends lost 1 base and 6 bases, in that order; junction bases with no gene match: 11. The CDR3 is 17 amino acids. In germline, CDR1 is LGHNA, CDR2 YNFKEQ. The CDR3 nucleotides read TGTGCCAGCAGCCAAGTTATCGTCGGGAGGGGGATCAATGAGCAGTTCTTC. This encodes CASSQVIVGRGINEQFF.

The CDR3 DNA sequence: TGTGCCAGTAGTATGTCGCCCCGGACAGATACGCAGTATTTT. It encodes CASSMSPRTDTQYF. The chain combines TRBV19 with TRBJ2-3; unclear D gene. Germline values: CDR1 LNHDA, CDR2 SQIVND (reference sequence). V lost 3 bases to trimming and J lost 3 bases, with 10 bases between them. This CDR3 is built from 14 residues.

J is TRBJ1-1 and V is TRBV11-3; D might be TRBD1 (5 bases). The length of the CDR3 is 11 residues. V was pared by 5 bases and J by 11 bases, with 12 bases between. Germline V gene lookup returns CDR1 SGHNT and CDR2 YENEEA. CDR3 amino acids: CASSLGGRAFF. In DNA, the CDR3 is TGTGCCAGCAGCCTCGGGGGTCGGGCTTTCTTT.

The V gene is TRBV6-5, the J gene TRBJ1-2; D remains unclear. Germline assignment: CDR1 MNHEY and CDR2 SVGAGI. This CDR3 is 16 amino acids long. The V end was cut by 0 bases, the J end by 4 bases, with 15 bases between. CDR3 coding DNA: TGTGCCAGCAGTTACTCGATATTAGCCAGCCTCTATGGCTACACCTTC. The encoded protein is CASSYSILASLYGYTF.

The chain joins TRBV7-9 to TRBJ2-7; weak D call: TRBD2 (5 bases). With 11 bases removed from V and 2 bases from J, the gap between germline ends came to 16 bases. There are 13 residues in the CDR3. Germline V gene sequence: CDR1 SEHNR, CDR2 FQNEAQ (reference sequence). Written as DNA, the CDR3 is TGTGCCTGTGTCACGGACTCCACCTACGAGCAGTACTTC. Encoded protein: CACVTDSTYEQYF.

The rearrangement uses TRBV6-5 and TRBJ1-2; tentative D call: TRBD1 (5 bases). The CDR3 sequence is 12 residues long. CDR1 and CDR2 (germline): MNHEY, SVGAGI. With 4 bases removed from V and 5 bases from J, the gap between germline ends came to 8 bases. The CDR3 sequence is CASSSDSYGYTF. CDR3 DNA sequence: TGTGCCAGCAGTTCCGACAGTTATGGCTACACCTTC.

The J gene is TRBJ2-5, the V gene TRBV27; D is possibly TRBD2 (7 bases). Per germline, CDR1 MNHEY and CDR2 SMNVEV (reference sequence). Trimming stripped 4 bases from V and 2 bases from J, with 14 bases between. This CDR3 has 15 residues. CDR3 coding DNA: TGTGCCAGCAGTTCCCGGGGGGCAGAACAAGAGACCCAGTACTTC. This translates into CASSSRGAEQETQYF.

The chain is built from TRBV28 and TRBJ2-3; D not resolved. V was cut by 6 bases and J by 6 bases, with 13 bases left in between. Germline assignment: CDR1 MDHEN and CDR2 SYDVKM. This CDR3 contains 13 residues. The CDR3 here is CASSPERLDTQYF. CDR3 sequence (DNA): TGTGCCAGCAGCCCCGAGAGGTTGGATACGCAGTATTTT.

This chain connects TRBV2 to TRBJ1-2; TRBD1 aligns across 9 bases. The CDR3 runs 15 residues. Germline-derived CDR1 and CDR2 are SNHLY and FYNNEI. V was pared by 8 bases and J by 10 bases, with 17 bases of the junction left unmatched. The CDR3 nucleotides are TGTGCCAGCGGTAGGACAGGGGTCCTCCTTGGGCTCTACACCTTC. Translated: CASGRTGVLLGLYTF.

J is TRBJ1-4 and V is TRBV19; 10 nucleotides line up with TRBD1. Per the germline V gene, CDR1 is LNHDA and CDR2 is SQIVND (reference sequence). V lost 4 bases and J lost 6; bases outside the gene matches: 8. This CDR3 has 16 amino acids. The CDR3, as DNA: TGTGCCAGTAGTACCTCCTTGGGGACAGGGGATGAAAAACTGTTTTTT. It is translated as CASSTSLGTGDEKLFF.

The chain links TRBV5-8 to TRBJ2-7, with 13 bases matching TRBD2. With V trimmed by 2 bases and J by 4 bases, 6 bases remained unmatched. Germline CDR1 and CDR2: SGHTS and YDEGEE. This CDR3 is 16 amino acids long. DNA of the CDR3: TGTGCCAGCAGCTTAACTAGCGGGAGGGCTCCTTACGAGCAGTACTTC. This translates into CASSLTSGRAPYEQYF.

The genes are TRBV11-2 and TRBJ2-1; 9 bases map to TRBD2. Per germline, CDR1 SGHAT and CDR2 FQNNGV. The V and J ends lost 2 bases and 6 bases, in that order; junction bases with no gene match: 2. This CDR3 is built from 14 residues. Here the CDR3 reads CASSLLRGGNEQFF. CDR3 in DNA: TGTGCCAGCAGCTTACTGCGGGGGGGCAATGAGCAGTTCTTC.

The chain combines TRBV4-1 with TRBJ2-5, with D unresolved. The V and J ends lost 4 bases and 3 bases respectively, with 6 bases between them. The V gene's germline CDR1 is MGHRA and CDR2 YSYEKL. There are 12 residues in the CDR3. In DNA, the CDR3 is TGCGCCAGCAGCCGCCCAGAAGAGACCCAGTACTTC. It codes for CASSRPEETQYF.

This rearrangement joins TRBV9 to TRBJ2-7, with D perhaps matching TRBD1 (6 bases). The CDR3 has 14 residues. Trimming removed 0 bases at V and 3 bases at J, with 10 bases between. The germline V gene encodes CDR1 SGDLS and CDR2 YYNGEE. CDR3 sequence: CASSVGGTNYEQYF. In nucleotides, the CDR3 is TGTGCCAGCAGCGTAGGGGGGACAAACTACGAGCAGTACTTC.

The chain carries TRBV11-2 and TRBJ1-1; D is ambiguous. Trimming stripped 1 base from V and 6 bases from J, with 6 bases between. The length of the CDR3 is 12 residues. Germline V gives CDR1 SGHAT, CDR2 FQNNGV. This CDR3 is CASSLVRAEAFF. CDR3 sequence (DNA): TGTGCCAGCAGCTTAGTGAGAGCTGAAGCTTTCTTT.

The chain is built from TRBV2 and TRBJ1-1; the D is unclear. Germline values: CDR1 SNHLY, CDR2 FYNNEI. Trimming took 6 bases from V and 0 from J, leaving 14 bases between them. This CDR3 contains 15 residues. CDR3 sequence: CASSALGTLNTEAFF. The CDR3 DNA follows: TGTGCCAGCAGCGCCCTAGGTACTTTGAACACTGAAGCTTTCTTT.

J is TRBJ2-2 and V is TRBV5-6; 7 nucleotides align to TRBD2. The CDR3 extends over 14 amino acids. CDR1 is SGHDT, CDR2 YYEEEE, per germline. J was trimmed by 2 bases and V by 4 bases; bases with no gene match: 2. The CDR3 protein is CASSGGGNTGELFF. Written as DNA, the CDR3 is TGTGCCAGCAGCGGCGGGGGTAACACCGGGGAGCTGTTTTTT.

CDR3 sequence: CASRRTKPQETQYF. The CDR3, as DNA: TGTGCCAGCAGGAGAACGAAACCTCAAGAGACCCAGTACTTC. The rearrangement joins TRBV27 to TRBJ2-5; D is unclear. Germline CDR1 MNHEY, CDR2 SMNVEV (reference sequence). This CDR3 comprises 14 residues. V lost 6 bases and J lost 2, with 13 bases in between.

The chain has TRBV27 and TRBJ1-6, with D possibly matching TRBD1 (6 bases). Germline assignment: CDR1 MNHEY and CDR2 SMNVEV (reference sequence). The CDR3 is 18 residues long. V lost 4 bases and J 0 bases, leaving 16 bases between the germline ends. The CDR3: CASSWTEGGGSYNSPLHF. CDR3 coding DNA: TGTGCCAGCAGTTGGACAGAAGGGGGGGGCTCCTATAATTCACCCCTCCACTTT.

The chain combines TRBV6-5 with TRBJ2-1; weak D call: TRBD1 (5 bases). The CDR3 spans 15 residues. The germline V gene has CDR1 MNHEY and CDR2 SVGAGI. Trimming took off 5 bases at V and 6 bases at J, with 17 bases between the two ends. This CDR3 reads CASSRGWGRFNEQFF. In DNA form, the CDR3 reads TGTGCCAGCAGTAGGGGATGGGGCCGGTTCAATGAGCAGTTCTTC.

The CDR3 region is CASSPTLRLFEVGYTF. The CDR3 DNA sequence: TGTGCCAGCAGCCCGACCCTTCGGCTATTTGAGGTTGGCTACACCTTC. The chain links TRBV5-4 to TRBJ1-2; D gene ambiguous. This CDR3 has 16 amino acids. The germline V gene encodes CDR1 SGHNT and CDR2 YYREEE (reference sequence). Trimming shortened V by 4 bases and J by 7 bases, and 23 bases separated the two germline ends.

The CDR3 region has the DNA TGCGCCAGCAGCTGGGACAGGTTTACTCTGAACACCGGGGAGCTGTTTTTT. Amino acids: CASSWDRFTLNTGELFF. This chain uses TRBV5-1 with TRBJ2-2; 8 positions match TRBD1. The CDR3 runs to 17 residues. Germline V CDR1 and CDR2: SGHRS, YFSETQ. The junction had 8 bases not matched to a gene; V was cut back by 3 bases and J by 1 base.

This sequence joins TRBV2 and TRBJ1-1; TRBD1 matches 9 bases. Germline assignment: CDR1 SNHLY and CDR2 FYNNEI. This CDR3 contains 15 residues. Unmatched junction bases numbered 6, after V lost 6 bases and J lost 1 base. In DNA, the CDR3 is TGTGCCAGCAGGACTCCGGACAGGGGGAACACTGAAGCTTTCTTT. Translating it yields CASRTPDRGNTEAFF.

This chain joins TRBV5-1 and TRBJ2-3; D gene uncertain. This CDR3 has 14 residues. The germline V and J ends were trimmed by 7 bases and 2 bases, with 14 bases remaining between them. Germline values: CDR1 SGHRS, CDR2 YFSETQ. The CDR3 here is CASPDNPATDTQYF. In DNA form, the CDR3 reads TGCGCCAGCCCAGACAATCCAGCCACAGATACGCAGTATTTT.

This clone was found once. J is TRBJ1-1 and V is TRBV2; 10 positions agree with TRBD1. J lost 3 bases, V lost 6 bases, and 13 bases had no gene match. This CDR3 comprises 17 residues. Germline CDR1 reads SNHLY; CDR2 reads FYNNEI. CDR3 region: CASSPIRTGGVDTEAFF. The DNA of the CDR3 is TGTGCCAGCAGCCCCATCCGGACAGGGGGGGTTGACACTGAAGCTTTCTTT.